A selection of T cell receptor beta chains follows, all from one sample in a study of T cell responses to AZD1222 COVID-19 vaccine. Libraries were prepared by immunoSEQ multiplex PCR; TCRdb keeps only in-frame clonotypes and omits some of them. The data show over 100,000 clones, with 85% to 90% seen just once and under 3.5% held by the top ten. Sequencing used peripheral blood, obtained on day 0 of AZD1222 vaccination. All receptors come from an adult in good health. CDR3s include the opening cysteine and the closing phenylalanine or tryptophan. The order of the fields is D gene, clone size, J gene, V gene, CDR3 DNA, CDR3 protein. D genes are given only for firm matches. Expanded clones are given a class, and other clones once, few, many or no size at all.

>.|.|TRBJ1-1|TRBV11-2
TGTGCCAGCAGCGGGGGACCGGGCACTGAAGCTTTCTTT
CASSGGPGTEAFF
>.|.|TRBJ2-3|TRBV14
TGTGCCAGCAGCCACCCGAGGAGGGGGAGCACAGATACGCAGTATTTT
CASSHPRRGSTDTQYF
>.|once|TRBJ2-3|TRBV10-3
TGTGCCATCAGTGAGCTCTCCGCAGATACGCAGTATTTT
CAISELSADTQYF
>.|.|TRBJ1-2|TRBV28
TGTGCCAGCAGTTTTATATCTAACTATGGCTACACCTTC
CASSFISNYGYTF
>TRBD2|.|TRBJ2-1|TRBV7-9
TGTGCCAGCAGCGCGGGACTAGTGGGAGAGTTCTTC
CASSAGLVGEFF
>TRBD1|once|TRBJ2-7|TRBV28
TGTGCCAGCAGCAGCTACAGGGGCCAAGGCTACGAGCAGTACTTC
CASSSYRGQGYEQYF
>.|.|TRBJ1-2|TRBV23-1
TGCGCCAGCAGCCCGAAGGAGAATGGCTACACCTTC
CASSPKENGYTF
>.|.|TRBJ2-5|TRBV29-1
TGCAGCGTTGCGAACAGGGGAGGAGAGACCCAGTACTTC
CSVANRGGETQYF
>.|.|TRBJ1-6|TRBV28
TGTGCCAGCAGCCTCCTAGACTCCTATAATTCACCCCTCCACTTT
CASSLLDSYNSPLHF
>TRBD1|.|TRBJ1-4|TRBV19
TGTGCCAGTAGTCCCACCGTTTTCAGGGGGGCATTTGTGGAACTGTTTTTT
CASSPTVFRGAFVELFF
>.|.|TRBJ1-5|TRBV19
TGTGCCAGTAGTATGCAGGGGACTCGGAATCAGCCCCAGCATTTT
CASSMQGTRNQPQHF
>TRBD1|.|TRBJ1-1|TRBV5-1
TGCGCCAGCAGCTTGGCCGGGACAGGGGGCACTGAAGCTTTCTTT
CASSLAGTGGTEAFF
>TRBD1|.|TRBJ1-1|TRBV15
TGTGCCACCAGCAGCGACAGGGACAGGGGGCGGGAGACTGAAGCTTTCTTT
CATSSDRDRGRETEAFF
>TRBD1|.|TRBJ2-7|TRBV6-2/TRBV6-3
TGTGCCAGCAGGCCTCATACAGGGGGCTCCTACGAGCAGTACTTC
CASRPHTGGSYEQYF
>TRBD2|.|TRBJ2-7|TRBV6-6
TGTGCCAGCAGGCCGGGACTAGCGGGAGTTGGCTACGAGCAGTACTTC
CASRPGLAGVGYEQYF
>.|.|TRBJ1-2|TRBV9
TGTGCCAGCAGCGTAGAGCCCCGCGGGGACTATGGCTACACCTTC
CASSVEPRGDYGYTF
>TRBD2|once|TRBJ2-7|TRBV4-2
TGTGCCAGCAGCCAGGGGACGGGGGGAAGGTACGAGCAGTACTTC
CASSQGTGGRYEQYF
>.|.|TRBJ2-1|TRBV28
TGTGCCAGCACCAATAGGGGGGCTAGGTTCTACAATGAGCAGTTCTTC
CASTNRGARFYNEQFF
>.|.|TRBJ1-2|TRBV9
TGTGCCAGCAGCGTAGGGGGGAGCCTCATCTCTAACTATGGCTACACCTTC
CASSVGGSLISNYGYTF
>.|.|TRBJ1-2|TRBV6-1
TGTGCCAGCAGTGATTTAGCTAACTATGGCTACACCTTC
CASSDLANYGYTF
>TRBD2|.|TRBJ2-3|TRBV5-1
TGCGCCAGCAGCTTGGAACCTCCGGGACTAGCGGGGGGCCCCACAGATACGCAGTATTTT
CASSLEPPGLAGGPTDTQYF
>TRBD2|.|TRBJ2-7|TRBV6-2/TRBV6-3
TGTGCCAGCAGTCGGCCGTGGGCGGGAGAAGTCGAGCAGTACTTC
CASSRPWAGEVEQYF
>.|.|TRBJ2-4|TRBV19
TGTGCCAGTATGGGCTATACCATTCAGTACTTC
CASMGYTIQYF
>TRBD1|.|TRBJ1-4|TRBV3-1/TRBV3-2
TGTGCCAGCAGCTCCGCCCTCCAGGGGGCAGGGGATGAAAAACTGTTTTTT
CASSSALQGAGDEKLFF
>.|.|TRBJ1-1|TRBV3-1/TRBV3-2
TGTGCCAGCAGCCCTGGACAGTTGAACACTGAAGCTTTCTTT
CASSPGQLNTEAFF